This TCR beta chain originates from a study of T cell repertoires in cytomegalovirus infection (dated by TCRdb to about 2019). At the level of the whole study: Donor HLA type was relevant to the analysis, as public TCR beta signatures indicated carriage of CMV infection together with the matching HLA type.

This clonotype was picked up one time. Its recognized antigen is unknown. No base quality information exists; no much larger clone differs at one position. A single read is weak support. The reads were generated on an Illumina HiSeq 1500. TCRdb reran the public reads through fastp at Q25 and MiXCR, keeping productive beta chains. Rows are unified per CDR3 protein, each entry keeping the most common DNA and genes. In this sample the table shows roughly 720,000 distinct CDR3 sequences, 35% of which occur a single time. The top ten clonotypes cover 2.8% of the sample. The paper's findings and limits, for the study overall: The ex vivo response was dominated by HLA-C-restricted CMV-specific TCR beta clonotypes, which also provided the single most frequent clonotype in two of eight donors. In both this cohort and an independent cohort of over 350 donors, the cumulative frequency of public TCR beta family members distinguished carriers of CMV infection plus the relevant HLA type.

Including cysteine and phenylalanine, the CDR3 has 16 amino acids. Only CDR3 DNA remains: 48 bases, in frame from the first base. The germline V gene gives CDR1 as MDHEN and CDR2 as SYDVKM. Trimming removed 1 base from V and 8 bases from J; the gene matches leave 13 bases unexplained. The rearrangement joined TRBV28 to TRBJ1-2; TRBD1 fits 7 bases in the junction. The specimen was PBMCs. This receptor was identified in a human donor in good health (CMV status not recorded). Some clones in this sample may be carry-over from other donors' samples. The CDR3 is CASSLFRDRPTRGYTF. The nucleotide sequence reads TGTGCCAGCAGTTTATTTAGGGACAGACCAACGCGGGGCTACACCTTC.